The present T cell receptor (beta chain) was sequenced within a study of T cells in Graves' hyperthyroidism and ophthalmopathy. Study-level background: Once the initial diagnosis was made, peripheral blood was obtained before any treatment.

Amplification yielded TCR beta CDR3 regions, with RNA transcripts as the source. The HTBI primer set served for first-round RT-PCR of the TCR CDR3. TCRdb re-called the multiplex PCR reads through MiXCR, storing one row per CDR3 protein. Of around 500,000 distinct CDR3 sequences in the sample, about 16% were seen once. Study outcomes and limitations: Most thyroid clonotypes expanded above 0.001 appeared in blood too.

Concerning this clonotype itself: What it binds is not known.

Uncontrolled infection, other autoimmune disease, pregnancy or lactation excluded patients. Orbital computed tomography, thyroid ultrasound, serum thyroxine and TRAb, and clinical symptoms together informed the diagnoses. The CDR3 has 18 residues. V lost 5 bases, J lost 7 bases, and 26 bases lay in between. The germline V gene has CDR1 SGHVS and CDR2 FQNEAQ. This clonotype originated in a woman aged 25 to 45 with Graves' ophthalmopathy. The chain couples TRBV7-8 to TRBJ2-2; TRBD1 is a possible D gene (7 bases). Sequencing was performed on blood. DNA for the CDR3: TGTGCCAGCAGCCCCCGAAAGGCGGGACAGTTTCCCCACGGGGAGCTGTTTTTT. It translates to CASSPRKAGQFPHGELFF.